The T cell receptor beta chain described here comes from a study of T cell responses to AZD1222 COVID-19 vaccine. Findings and limits, study-wide: Targets within unmutated variant regions were reportedly found for nearly half of spike-specific TCRs. Baseline serology detected seropositivity in only five to seven AZD1222 recipients. The CD4 TCRs associated with vaccination extended across spike and predominated at 160-218 and 743-854.

The germline gives CDR1 LGHNA, CDR2 YNFKEQ. CDR3 length: 17 amino acids. V was trimmed by 2 bases and J by 1 base, leaving 18 bases between them. Sequencing used immunoSEQ multiplex PCR; TCRdb keeps in-frame clones, though not all of them. The sample records over 150,000 clones, 87% being singletons. With respect to this clone: What it binds is not known.

This TCR came from an adult in good health. This rearrangement joins TRBV4-2 to TRBJ2-7, with D perhaps given as TRBD1 or TRBD2 (5 bases each). Sequenced here: peripheral blood, sampled on day 0 of AZD1222 vaccination. DNA for the CDR3: TGTGCCAGCAGCCAACCAACAGGCGTCCGCGGGTCCTACGAGCAGTACTTC. Translation gives CASSQPTGVRGSYEQYF.